Listed here are 27 T cell receptor beta chains from one sample, sequenced in a study of blood T cells in healthy people across ages. A sample-barcoded 5' primer and a J-beta primer mix were used in a second PCR of roughly 7 to 11 cycles. MiXCR, run by TCRdb on the 5' RACE reads, gives a single entry per CDR3 protein. Seen here are about 750,000 distinct CDR3 sequences, about 55% observed once, and the top ten hold approximately 40%. What was sequenced was blood. These receptors all come from a man older than 75 in good health.

The V call is TRBV4-1, the J call TRBJ2-3; D remains unclear. Germline assignment: CDR1 MGHRA and CDR2 YSYEKL. The V and J ends lost 2 bases and 14 bases respectively, with 29 bases between them. The CDR3 is 17 residues long. The CDR3 coding sequence is TGCGCCAGCAGCCAACTTCCCGCGCCCTTCCAGCACAGATACGCGTATTTT. This encodes CASSQLPAPFQHRYAYF.

The chain joins TRBV20-1 to TRBJ2-4; no clear D gene. The end of the DNA aligns better with TRBJ2-7, so the J call may be wrong. This CDR3 has 15 amino acids. Germline values: CDR1 DFQATT, CDR2 SNEGSKA (reference sequence). CDR3 nucleotides: TGCAGTGCTAGAGTAACAGAATCCCCTCCCTACGAGCAGTACTTC. Translated, it gives CSARVTESPPYEQYF.

The chain links TRBV28 to TRBJ1-4; unclear D gene. The CDR3 totals 15 residues. The V end was cut by 6 bases, the J end by 7 bases, with 18 bases between. Germline CDR1 MDHEN, CDR2 SYDVKM. The DNA for the CDR3 is TGTGCCAGCAGCCCCCAAATGGCGGGTCGTGAAAAACTGTTTTTT. Protein product: CASSPQMAGREKLFF.

This clonotype has just one count. This chain links TRBV10-1 with TRBJ2-7; D perhaps matches TRBD2 (5 bases). CDR3 length: 15 residues. V was trimmed by 6 bases and J by 3 bases, leaving 18 bases between them. In germline, CDR1 is WNHNN, CDR2 SYGVQD (reference sequence). The CDR3 coding sequence is TGCGCCAGCAGCGACACTCGGGCCGGAGGCTACGAGCAGTACTTC. Protein sequence: CASSDTRAGGYEQYF.

The gene calls are TRBV10-3 and TRBJ2-3; D is uncertain. This CDR3 is built from 14 residues. Germline V gene lookup returns CDR1 ENHRY and CDR2 SYGVKD. The V and J ends lost 8 bases and 0 bases respectively, with 12 bases between them. The CDR3 sequence: CAIRKRFSTDTQYF. CDR3 bases: TGTGCCATCCGTAAGCGATTTAGCACAGATACGCAGTATTTT.

The V gene is TRBV19, the J gene TRBJ2-7; perhaps TRBD1 as D (5 bases). V lost 7 bases and J 1 base, leaving 14 bases between the germline ends. Looked up from germline, CDR1 is LNHDA and CDR2 is SQIVND (reference sequence). This CDR3 has 14 amino acids. CDR3 residues: CASKHRPLSYEQYF. DNA for the CDR3: TGTGCCAGTAAGCACAGGCCCCTATCCTACGAGCAGTACTTC.

This sequence joins TRBV5-1 and TRBJ1-1, with D perhaps TRBD1 (5 bases). This CDR3 comprises 15 residues. Germline V gives CDR1 SGHRS, CDR2 YFSETQ. Trimming shortened V by 4 bases and J by 2 bases, and 15 bases separated the two germline ends. CDR3 nucleotide sequence: TGCGCCAGCAGCGAAGACGAGGGACGAAACACTGAAGCTTTCTTT. This translates into CASSEDEGRNTEAFF.

The chain recombines TRBV3-1 with TRBJ2-4; D is unresolved. The J call is uncertain, as TRBJ2-7 better fits the DNA end. The CDR3 is made up of 14 amino acids. The V gene's germline CDR1 is LGHDT and CDR2 YNNKEL (reference sequence). In nucleotides, the CDR3 is TGTGCCAGCAGCCAACCTGTGACCCCATACGAGCAGTACTTC. This codes for CASSQPVTPYEQYF.

V usage is TRBV30 and J usage is TRBJ2-1; 10 bases align to TRBD2. Trimming took 2 bases from V and 3 from J; bases not matched to a gene: 10. CDR1 GTSNPN and CDR2 SVGIG come from the germline V gene (reference sequence). This CDR3 has 17 amino acids. For the CDR3, the DNA is TGTGCCTGGAGTCGTATTAGGACTAGCGGAGACTACAATGAGCAGTTCTTC. The encoded protein is CAWSRIRTSGDYNEQFF. Filled out from reference TRBV30 and TRBJ2-1, the complete variable domain reads SQTIHQWPATLVQPVGSPLSLECTVEGTSNPNLYWYRQAAGRGLQLLFYSVGIGQISSEVPQNLSASRPQDRQFILSSKKLLLSDSGFYLCAWSRIRTSGDYNEQFFGPGTRLTVL.

V gene TRBV20-1 combines with J gene TRBJ2-3; 9 bases agree with TRBD2. Germline CDR1 DFQATT, CDR2 SNEGSKA (reference sequence). The CDR3 runs 17 residues. The V and J ends lost 1 base and 0 bases, in that order; junction bases with no gene match: 8. CDR3 DNA: TGCAGTGCTAGAGTTCCCCTAGCGGGGCCTAGCACAGATACGCAGTATTTT. Residues: CSARVPLAGPSTDTQYF.

V gene TRBV6-5 combines with J gene TRBJ1-2; tentative D call: TRBD1 (5 bases). The CDR3 contains 15 residues. CDR1 and CDR2 (germline): MNHEY, SVGAGI. The V end was cut by 6 bases, the J end by 2 bases, with 16 bases between. CDR3 residues: CASRPSGEKNYGYTF. The DNA for the CDR3 is TGTGCCAGCAGACCCTCGGGGGAAAAGAACTATGGCTACACCTTC.

This chain links TRBV28 with TRBJ2-5; TRBD1 aligns across 9 bases. With the DNA end fitting TRBJ2-7 better, the J assignment may be wrong. The length of the CDR3 is 15 residues. Germline V gene data show CDR1 as MDHEN and CDR2 as SYDVKM. The CDR3 DNA follows: TGTGCCAGCAGTTTATACAGGGGGCTCTTCAACGAGCAGTACTTC. Its translation is CASSLYRGLFNEQYF.

The sample holds one count of this clonotype. The chain joins TRBV29-1 to TRBJ1-4; TRBD1 agrees at 9 bases. This CDR3 is built from 11 residues. Germline V CDR1 and CDR2: SQVTM, ANQGSEA. The ends lost 6 bases at V and 12 bases at J; junction bases unmatched: 5. CDR3 protein: CSVRTGEELFF. The CDR3 DNA reads TGCAGCGTCCGGACAGGGGAAGAACTGTTTTTT.

This clonotype was picked up a small number of times. The chain recombines TRBV20-1 with TRBJ2-7, with 9 positions matching TRBD2. CDR3 length: 16 residues. Germline CDR1 is DFQATT and CDR2 is SNEGSKA (reference sequence). After removal of 2 bases from V and 1 base from J, the junction contained 9 bases not matched to a gene. The CDR3, as DNA: TGCAGTGCTAGACCCCCTGGGACTAGCAAGTCCTACGAGCAGTACTTC. Amino acids: CSARPPGTSKSYEQYF.

J is TRBJ2-7 and V is TRBV20-1, with D perhaps being TRBD1 or TRBD2 (5 bases each). The CDR3 has 12 amino acids. CDR1 and CDR2 from the germline V gene are DFQATT and SNEGSKA (reference sequence). With 5 bases removed from V and 3 bases from J, the gap between germline ends came to 11 bases. The CDR3 here is CSAGGGVYEQYF. For the CDR3, the DNA is TGCAGTGCTGGGGGTGGGGTCTACGAGCAGTACTTC.

In the case of this clonotype: This CDR3 fails to terminate in the conserved phenylalanine or tryptophan, so it likely reflects a read error. This rearrangement joins TRBV3-1 to TRBJ2-1; D uncertain. V lost 2 bases to trimming and J lost 1 base, with 6 bases between them. CDR3 length: 14 residues. Germline assignment: CDR1 LGHDT and CDR2 YNNKEL (reference sequence). The DNA of the CDR3 is TGTGCCAGCAGCCAATCGAGATCCTACAATGAGCAGTTCTTA. It codes for CASSQSRSYNEQFL.

This clonotype was seen at least ten times. The genes are TRBV6-2 or TRBV6-3 and TRBJ1-6, with D unresolved. The CDR3 loop spans 12 amino acids. The germline CDR1 and CDR2 sequences are MNHEY and SVGEGT. V lost 3 bases, J lost 10 bases, and 7 bases lay in between. CDR3 residues: CASSYSRSPLHF. The CDR3 nucleotides are TGTGCCAGCAGTTATTCCCGCTCACCCCTCCACTTT.

This chain joins TRBV11-1 and TRBJ2-7; 7 positions agree with TRBD2. There are 14 residues in the CDR3. Germline V gene sequence: CDR1 SGHAT, CDR2 FQDESV (reference sequence). Unmatched junction bases numbered 6, after V lost 5 bases and J lost 2 bases. The chain's CDR3 is CASSRGGSPYEQYF. CDR3 sequence (DNA): TGTGCCAGCAGCCGGGGCGGGAGCCCCTACGAGCAGTACTTC.

This clonotype has only a few counts. The V and J genes are TRBV7-2 and TRBJ2-3; perhaps TRBD2 as D (6 bases). The CDR3 runs to 17 residues. The germline V gene has CDR1 SGHTA and CDR2 FQGNSA. V lost 5 bases, J lost 14 bases, and 32 bases lay in between. The CDR3 sequence: CASSPRSLAQASRYAYF. The CDR3 DNA is TGTGCCAGCAGCCCCCGATCACTAGCACAAGCCAGCAGATACGCGTATTTT.

V usage is TRBV3-1 and J usage is TRBJ2-5; 8 bases line up with TRBD1. The length of the CDR3 is 16 residues. Looked up from germline, CDR1 is LGHDT and CDR2 is YNNKEL (reference sequence). J was trimmed by 5 bases and V by 0 bases; bases with no gene match: 8. The CDR3 protein is CASSQDRDRRRETQYF. In DNA, the CDR3 is TGTGCCAGCAGCCAAGATAGGGACAGGCGGCGGGAGACCCAGTACTTC.

This chain uses TRBV20-1 with TRBJ2-3; D call uncertain. Trimming took off 0 bases at V and 10 bases at J, with 5 bases between the two ends. Germline values: CDR1 DFQATT, CDR2 SNEGSKA (reference sequence). The CDR3 is 10 residues long. CDR3 in DNA: TGCAGTGCTAGAGAAAAGGCGCAGTATTTT. This codes for CSAREKAQYF.

This clonotype was counted only a few times. V usage is TRBV7-2 and J usage is TRBJ2-1; D call uncertain. The CDR3 spans 13 residues. Trimming stripped 5 bases from V and 10 bases from J, with 15 bases between. Germline CDR1 reads SGHTA; CDR2 reads FQGNSA. CDR3 residues: CASSLMVGFEQFF. The CDR3 DNA follows: TGTGCCAGCAGCCTAATGGTCGGATTCGAGCAGTTCTTC. Full variable domain (outside the CDR3, taken from reference TRBV7-2 and TRBJ2-1): GAGVSQSPSNKVTEKGKDVELRCDPISGHTALYWYRQSLGQGLEFLIYFQGNSAPDKSGLPSDRFSAERTGGSVSTLTIQRTQQEDSAVYLCASSLMVGFEQFFGPGTRLTVL.

This chain uses TRBV5-1 with TRBJ2-7; D may be TRBD1 or TRBD2 (6 bases each). V dropped 3 bases and J dropped 5 bases, with 12 bases sitting between them. CDR1 is SGHRS and CDR2 is YFSETQ in the germline V gene. The CDR3 extends over 13 amino acids. This CDR3 reads CASSYRGPHEQYF. The DNA of the CDR3 is TGCGCCAGCAGCTACCGGGGGCCCCACGAGCAGTACTTC.

This clonotype was seen only a few times. The J gene is TRBJ2-3, the V gene TRBV7-3; tentative D call: TRBD2 (5 bases). V lost 3 bases and J 2 bases, leaving 9 bases between the germline ends. This CDR3 spans 14 amino acids. The V gene's germline CDR1 is SGHTA and CDR2 FQGTGA. The CDR3 bases are TGTGCCAGCAGCTTTGGGAGTATCACAGATACGCAGTATTTT. Residues: CASSFGSITDTQYF.

There are a few counts of this clonotype. The germline gene is not matched at one end of the junction; a read error may be the cause. V usage is TRBV5-1 and J usage is TRBJ2-1; TRBD2 agrees at 10 bases. The tail of the sequence fits TRBJ2-7 better, so the J call may be wrong. Germline values: CDR1 SGHRS, CDR2 YFSETQ. The CDR3 sequence is 16 residues long. CDR3 region: CASSLWGTSVDYEQYF. Here the CDR3 DNA reads TGTGCCAGCAGCTTGTGGGGGACTAGCGTAGACTACGAGCAGTACTTC.

The rearrangement joins TRBV29-1 to TRBJ2-2; 7 positions match TRBD1. Germline-derived CDR1 and CDR2 are SQVTM and ANQGSEA. This CDR3 contains 11 residues. CDR3 sequence reads: CGTRGYGELFF. The DNA of the CDR3 is TGCGGAACCAGGGGGTACGGGGAGCTGTTTTTT.

The chain links TRBV5-1 to TRBJ2-5; a weak D match, TRBD2 (6 bases). The J call may be wrong; the DNA end is better matched by TRBJ2-7. The CDR3 extends over 15 amino acids. Germline V gene sequence: CDR1 SGHRS, CDR2 YFSETQ. CDR3 loop: CASSSGGGGSYEQYF. The CDR3, as DNA: TGCGCCAGCAGCTCCGGTGGTGGGGGGAGTTACGAGCAGTACTTC.